This TCR beta chain originates from a study of cytomegalovirus exposure and HLA in healthy donors. Study outcomes and limitations: Rarity marked most TCR sequences, yet some public TCRs occurred in many donors.

Per germline, CDR1 MDHEN and CDR2 SYDVKM. With 4 bases removed from V and 0 bases from J, the gap between germline ends came to 13 bases. The CDR3 totals 15 residues. To note about this clone: Its cognate antigen is unknown.

Libraries were prepared by immunoSEQ multiplex PCR; TCRdb keeps only in-frame clonotypes and omits some of them. The sample holds a few hundred thousand clones, approximately 90% seen once. Sequenced sample: PBMCs. The sequence was obtained from a woman between 18 and 29 years old in good health and CMV-seronegative. This chain uses TRBV28 with TRBJ2-7; D ambiguous. This CDR3 is CASSSSTVNSYEQYF. Written as DNA, the CDR3 is TGTGCCAGCAGTTCCTCGACTGTCAACTCCTACGAGCAGTACTTC.